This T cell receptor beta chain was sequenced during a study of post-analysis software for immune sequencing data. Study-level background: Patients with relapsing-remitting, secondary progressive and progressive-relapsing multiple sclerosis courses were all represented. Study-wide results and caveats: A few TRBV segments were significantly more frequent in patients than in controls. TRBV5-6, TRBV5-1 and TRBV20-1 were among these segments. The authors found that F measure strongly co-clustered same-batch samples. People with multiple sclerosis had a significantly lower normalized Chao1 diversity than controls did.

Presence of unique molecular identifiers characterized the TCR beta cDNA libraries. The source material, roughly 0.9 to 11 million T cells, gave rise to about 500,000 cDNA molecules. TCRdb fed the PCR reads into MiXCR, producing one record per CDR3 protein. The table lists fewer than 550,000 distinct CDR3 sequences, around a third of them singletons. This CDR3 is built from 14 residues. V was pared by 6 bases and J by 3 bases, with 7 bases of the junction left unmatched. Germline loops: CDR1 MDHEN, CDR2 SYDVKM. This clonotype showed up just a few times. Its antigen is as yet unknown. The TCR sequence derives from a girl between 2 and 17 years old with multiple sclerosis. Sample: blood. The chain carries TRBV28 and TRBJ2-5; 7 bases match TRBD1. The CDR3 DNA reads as TGTGCCAGCAGCCCAACAGGGGAAGAAGAGACCCAGTACTTC. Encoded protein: CASSPTGEEETQYF.